This TCR beta chain originates from a study of memory CD4+ T cells and cytomegalovirus serostatus. Overall study: Donors were healthy Belgian adults, 10 or so CMV seropositive and approximately 23 seronegative.

Libraries were prepared by immunoSEQ multiplex PCR; TCRdb keeps only in-frame clonotypes and omits some of them. The sample consists of some 73,000 clones, roughly 78% of them appearing once. Note on this clone: Its antigen remains unidentified.

Findings and caveats of the study: Suggested: most of the CMV-linked TCR signature lies in CD4+ memory cells.

Trimming took 6 bases from V and 1 from J, leaving 10 bases between them. The CDR3 is 14 amino acids. The V gene's germline CDR1 is LNHDA and CDR2 SQIVND (reference sequence). The sort gate was single viable CD3+CD4+CD8-CD45RO+ cells for memory CD4+ T cells. Specimen: memory CD4+ T cells from blood. The sequence came from an adult in good health and CMV-seropositive. The J gene is TRBJ1-3, the V gene TRBV19; D is possibly TRBD1 (5 bases). CDR3 sequence: CASSWDLSGNTIYF. DNA of the CDR3: TGTGCCAGTAGCTGGGACCTTTCTGGAAACACCATATATTTT.